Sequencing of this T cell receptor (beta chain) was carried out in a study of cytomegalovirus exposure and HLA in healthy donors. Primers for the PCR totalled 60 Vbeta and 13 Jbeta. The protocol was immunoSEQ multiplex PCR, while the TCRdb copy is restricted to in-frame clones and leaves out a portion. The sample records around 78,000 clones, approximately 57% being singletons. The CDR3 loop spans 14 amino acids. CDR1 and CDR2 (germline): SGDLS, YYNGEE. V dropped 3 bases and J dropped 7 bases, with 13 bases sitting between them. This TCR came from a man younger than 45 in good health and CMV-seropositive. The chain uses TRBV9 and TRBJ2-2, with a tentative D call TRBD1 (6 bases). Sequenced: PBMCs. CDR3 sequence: CASSANREFGELFF. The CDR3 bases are TGTGCCAGCAGCGCCAACAGGGAATTCGGGGAGCTGTTTTTT.